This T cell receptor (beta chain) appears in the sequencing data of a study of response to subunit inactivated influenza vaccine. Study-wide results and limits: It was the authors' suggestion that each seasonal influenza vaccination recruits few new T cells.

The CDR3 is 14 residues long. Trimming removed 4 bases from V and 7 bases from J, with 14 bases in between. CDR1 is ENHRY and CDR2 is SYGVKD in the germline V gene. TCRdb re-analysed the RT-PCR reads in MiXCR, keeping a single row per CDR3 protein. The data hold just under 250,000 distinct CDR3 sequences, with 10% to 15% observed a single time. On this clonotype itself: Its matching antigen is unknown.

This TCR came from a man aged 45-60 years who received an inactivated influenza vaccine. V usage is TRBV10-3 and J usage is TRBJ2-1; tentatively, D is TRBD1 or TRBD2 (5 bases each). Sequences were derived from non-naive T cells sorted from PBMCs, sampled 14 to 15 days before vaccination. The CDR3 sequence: CAISAGLAWNEQFF. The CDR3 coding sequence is TGTGCCATCAGTGCGGGGCTAGCATGGAATGAGCAGTTCTTC.